These 23 T cell receptor beta chains share one sample of origin, sequenced in a study of CD8+ T cells in alopecia areata. Treatment indicated: oral pan-JAK inhibitor, 5-10 mg twice daily. In each case, RNA was isolated and then reverse transcribed into cDNA as the sequencing template. TCRdb's table, derived via immunoSEQ multiplex PCR, lists solely in-frame clones and lacks some. The sample holds 150,000 to 200,000 clones; 60% are singletons and the top ten take approximately 1%. Specimen: CD4+ T cells sorted from blood, collected at week 24, from a patient treated with tofacitinib. All receptors derive from a human donor with alopecia areata.

The V call is TRBV18, the J call TRBJ2-7; D might be TRBD1 (6 bases). Germline lookup yields CDR1 KGHSH and CDR2 LQKENI. The ends were cut back, 0 bases at V and 2 bases at J, with 14 bases in the middle. This CDR3 contains 16 residues. CDR3 protein: CASSPPPGRDTYEQYF. In DNA form, the CDR3 reads TGTGCCAGCTCACCACCGCCGGGAAGGGACACCTACGAGCAGTACTTC.

This rearrangement joins TRBV6-1 to TRBJ2-2, with D hard to call. This CDR3 spans 13 amino acids. Trimming shortened V by 10 bases and J by 1 base, and 10 bases separated the two germline ends. CDR1 is MNHNS and CDR2 is SASEGT in the germline V gene. CDR3 residues: CAIERLNTGELFF. CDR3 in DNA: TGTGCCATCGAAAGACTGAACACCGGGGAGCTGTTTTTT.

The chain employs TRBV5-1 and TRBJ2-2, with D tentatively TRBD1 (5 bases). Germline-derived CDR1 and CDR2 are SGHRS and YFSETQ. V gave up 0 bases and J gave up 2 bases, with 11 bases separating them. This CDR3 spans 16 amino acids. The chain's CDR3 is CASSLDGRTNTGELFF. CDR3 nucleotides: TGCGCCAGCAGCTTGGACGGGCGGACAAACACCGGGGAGCTGTTTTTT.

The CDR3 bases are TGCGCCAGCAGCTTAGGACAGGAGACAAACATTCAGTACTTC. It translates to CASSLGQETNIQYF. The chain joins TRBV5-1 to TRBJ2-4; TRBD1 agrees at 7 bases. Germline CDR1 is SGHRS and CDR2 is YFSETQ. This CDR3 spans 14 amino acids. The trim removed 2 bases at V and 6 bases at J, leaving 5 bases unmatched.

The chain couples TRBV12-5 to TRBJ2-1; 7 nucleotides line up with TRBD1. The trim removed 5 bases at V and 14 bases at J, leaving 6 bases unmatched. The CDR3 sequence is 11 residues long. Per germline, CDR1 LGHNT and CDR2 FRNRAP. The CDR3 here is CASGPWTGEFF. For the CDR3, the DNA is TGTGCTAGTGGTCCGTGGACAGGAGAGTTCTTC.

The sample holds a few counts of this clone. The chain joins TRBV14 to TRBJ1-2, with D maybe TRBD1 (6 bases). Germline-derived CDR1 and CDR2 are SGHDN and FVKESK. The V end was cut by 2 bases, the J end by 4 bases, with 8 bases between. The CDR3 runs to 13 residues. The CDR3 DNA is TGTGCCAGCAGCCAAAGGGGGTCCTATGGCTACACCTTC. It codes for CASSQRGSYGYTF.

The chain carries TRBV28 and TRBJ2-3; TRBD2 agrees at 14 bases. Germline values: CDR1 MDHEN, CDR2 SYDVKM. With 5 bases clipped from V and 5 bases from J, the junction kept 3 bases outside the gene matches. The CDR3 spans 15 residues. The CDR3 loop is CASSGGLAGGDTQYF. For the CDR3, the DNA is TGTGCCAGCAGTGGAGGACTAGCGGGGGGAGATACGCAGTATTTT.

The V gene is TRBV5-1, the J gene TRBJ2-1; 8 nucleotides agree with TRBD2. The CDR3 is made up of 15 amino acids. J gave up 9 bases and V 1 base, and 9 bases lay outside the gene matches. Germline V CDR1 and CDR2: SGHRS, YFSETQ. The CDR3 spells CASSLYGGASLEQFF. In nucleotides, the CDR3 is TGCGCCAGCAGCTTGTACGGGGGGGCCAGTCTTGAGCAGTTCTTC.

The chain has TRBV13 and TRBJ2-3; weak D call: TRBD1 (5 bases). Germline V gene data show CDR1 as PRHDT and CDR2 as FYEKMQ (reference sequence). Trimming removed 3 bases at V and 4 bases at J, with 14 bases between. The CDR3 extends over 15 amino acids. In nucleotides, the CDR3 is TGTGCCAGCAGCTTTAAGAATACAGGAGCAGATACGCAGTATTTT. Its translation: CASSFKNTGADTQYF.

This clone came up a few times. This sequence joins TRBV7-2 and TRBJ2-7, with a tentative D call TRBD1 (6 bases). The V end was cut by 4 bases, the J end by 0 bases, with 13 bases between. Germline CDR1 SGHTA, CDR2 FQGNSA. The CDR3 sequence is 15 residues long. Here the CDR3 reads CASSSDRQSSYEQYF. In DNA form, the CDR3 reads TGTGCCAGCAGCTCGGACAGACAGAGCTCCTACGAGCAGTACTTC.

The CDR3 loop is CAWSVLGGGRETQYF. The CDR3 bases are TGTGCCTGGAGTGTACTTGGGGGGGGGCGAGAGACCCAGTACTTC. The chain couples TRBV30 to TRBJ2-5; TRBD2 is a possible D gene (7 bases). V was cut by 0 bases and J by 4 bases, with 15 bases left in between. CDR3 size: 15 residues. CDR1 and CDR2 from the germline V gene are GTSNPN and SVGIG (reference sequence). The full variable domain, rest sourced from reference TRBV30 and TRBJ2-5, is SQTIHQWPATLVQPVGSPLSLECTVEGTSNPNLYWYRQAAGRGLQLLFYSVGIGQISSEVPQNLSASRPQDRQFILSSKKLLLSDSGFYLCAWSVLGGGRETQYFGPGTRLLVL.

The rearrangement links TRBV30 to TRBJ1-1; 7 bases map to TRBD1. Germline lookup yields CDR1 GTSNPN and CDR2 SVGIG (reference sequence). The CDR3 length is 15 residues. V dropped 1 base and J dropped 0; count of bases not matched to a gene: 5. As DNA, the CDR3 is TGTGCCTGGAGTGGACAGGGATTCATGAACACTGAAGCTTTCTTT. Its protein product is CAWSGQGFMNTEAFF.

This clone was picked up one time. Different DNA sequences within this sample yield the same CDR3. The chain carries TRBV20-1 and TRBJ2-3, with D possibly TRBD2 on 6 matching bases. The CDR3 consists of 11 residues. Trimming left V 3 bases short and J 6 bases short, with 7 bases between. CDR1 is DFQATT and CDR2 is SNEGSKA in the germline V gene (reference sequence). The CDR3 protein is CSARAGDTQYF. The CDR3 DNA reads TGCAGTGCTAGGGCGGGGGATACGCAGTATTTT.

J is TRBJ1-2 and V is TRBV30; D perhaps matches TRBD1 (6 bases). CDR1 GTSNPN and CDR2 SVGIG come from the germline V gene (reference sequence). CDR3 length equals 14 residues. The germline V and J ends were trimmed by 4 bases and 8 bases, with 20 bases remaining between them. CDR3 residues: CAWTFQGRGYGYTF. The CDR3 DNA reads TGTGCCTGGACCTTCCAGGGGAGGGGGTACGGCTACACCTTC. Combining the CDR3 with reference TRBV30 and TRBJ1-2 gives the whole variable domain SQTIHQWPATLVQPVGSPLSLECTVEGTSNPNLYWYRQAAGRGLQLLFYSVGIGQISSEVPQNLSASRPQDRQFILSSKKLLLSDSGFYLCAWTFQGRGYGYTFGSGTRLTVV.

The rearrangement links TRBV6-1 to TRBJ1-6; D gene unclear. Trimming removed 1 base from V and 10 bases from J, with 8 bases in between. Germline V gene sequence: CDR1 MNHNS, CDR2 SASEGT. The CDR3 has 13 amino acids. The CDR3 loop reads CASSEGGKSPLHF. In DNA, the CDR3 is TGTGCCAGCAGTGAAGGCGGGAAATCACCCCTCCACTTT.

The CDR3 protein is CASSEPGQGYTF. The CDR3 bases are TGCGCCAGCAGCGAACCGGGACAAGGCTACACCTTC. The V gene is TRBV5-1, the J gene TRBJ1-2, with D possibly TRBD1 on 6 matching bases. From germline, CDR1 is SGHRS and CDR2 YFSETQ. This CDR3 spans 12 amino acids. V gave up 4 bases and J gave up 8 bases, with 12 bases separating them.

This sequence joins TRBV5-4 and TRBJ2-5, with D unclear. The ends were cut back, 0 bases at V and 4 bases at J, with 7 bases in the middle. Germline lookup yields CDR1 SGHNT and CDR2 YYREEE (reference sequence). There are 13 residues in the CDR3. For the CDR3, the DNA is TGTGCCAGCAGCTTGGGACGGTCAGAGACCCAGTACTTC. Translated, it gives CASSLGRSETQYF.

This chain connects TRBV25-1 to TRBJ1-2; no reliable D call. The CDR3 loop spans 11 amino acids. Trimming removed 9 bases from V and 11 bases from J, with 16 bases in between. Germline V gene lookup returns CDR1 MGHDK and CDR2 SYGVNS. The CDR3: CASHPGSSYTF. The CDR3 DNA is TGTGCCAGTCACCCCGGGTCTTCATACACCTTC.

The chain carries TRBV30 and TRBJ1-1, with D perhaps matching TRBD1 (5 bases). The CDR3 length is 14 residues. Trimming took 3 bases from V and 4 from J, leaving 15 bases between them. CDR1 is GTSNPN, CDR2 SVGIG, per germline (reference sequence). CDR3 residues: CAWSTSGGVTEAFF. CDR3 DNA sequence: TGTGCCTGGAGCACAAGCGGGGGGGTCACTGAAGCTTTCTTT.

The chain links TRBV27 to TRBJ1-5, with D uncertain. The ends were cut back, 0 bases at V and 3 bases at J, with 15 bases in the middle. Germline-derived CDR1 and CDR2 are MNHEY and SMNVEV (reference sequence). The CDR3 spans 17 residues. CDR3 sequence reads: CASSLSREHRPNQPQHF. For the CDR3, the DNA is TGTGCCAGCAGTTTATCTCGTGAGCATCGACCCAATCAGCCCCAGCATTTT.

In its sample, this clone was seen a few times. The rearrangement joins TRBV10-1 to TRBJ1-1, with D unclear. The CDR3 spans 13 residues. Germline-derived CDR1 and CDR2 are WNHNN and SYGVQD (reference sequence). V was trimmed by 6 bases and J by 8 bases, leaving 16 bases between them. The CDR3 DNA is TGCGCCAGCAGCGTCAAGCCCAACAGAGAAGCTTTCTTT. It yields the protein CASSVKPNREAFF.

V and J are TRBV10-3 and TRBJ2-2; no clear D gene. The V end was cut by 8 bases, the J end by 7 bases, with 20 bases between. This CDR3 is built from 15 residues. Germline assignment: CDR1 ENHRY and CDR2 SYGVKD. The CDR3, as DNA: TGTGCCATCCGGGCAGACTCGCGTACGGGCGGGGAGCTGTTTTTT. The encoded protein is CAIRADSRTGGELFF.

The chain has TRBV7-2 and TRBJ2-3, with TRBD2 as a possible D gene (5 bases). Germline V CDR1 and CDR2: SGHTA, FQGNSA. V was pared by 0 bases and J by 5 bases, with 9 bases between. This CDR3 spans 14 amino acids. The CDR3 is CASSLAQAGDTQYF. As DNA, the CDR3 is TGTGCCAGCAGCTTAGCGCAGGCGGGAGATACGCAGTATTTT.